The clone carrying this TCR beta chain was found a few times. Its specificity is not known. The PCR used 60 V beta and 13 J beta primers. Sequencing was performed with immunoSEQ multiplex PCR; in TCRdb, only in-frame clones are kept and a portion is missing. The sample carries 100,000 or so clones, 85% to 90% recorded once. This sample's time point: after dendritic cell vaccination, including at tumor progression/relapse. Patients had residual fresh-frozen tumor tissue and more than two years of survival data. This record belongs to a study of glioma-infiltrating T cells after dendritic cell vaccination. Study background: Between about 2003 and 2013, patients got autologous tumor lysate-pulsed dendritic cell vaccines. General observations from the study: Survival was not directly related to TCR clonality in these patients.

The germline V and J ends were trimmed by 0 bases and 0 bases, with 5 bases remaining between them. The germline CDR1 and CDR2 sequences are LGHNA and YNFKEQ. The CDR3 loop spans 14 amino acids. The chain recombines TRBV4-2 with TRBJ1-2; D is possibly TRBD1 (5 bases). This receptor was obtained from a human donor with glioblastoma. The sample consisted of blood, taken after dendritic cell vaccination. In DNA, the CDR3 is TGTGCCAGCAGCCAAGACAGGGCTAACTATGGCTACACCTTC. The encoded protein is CASSQDRANYGYTF.